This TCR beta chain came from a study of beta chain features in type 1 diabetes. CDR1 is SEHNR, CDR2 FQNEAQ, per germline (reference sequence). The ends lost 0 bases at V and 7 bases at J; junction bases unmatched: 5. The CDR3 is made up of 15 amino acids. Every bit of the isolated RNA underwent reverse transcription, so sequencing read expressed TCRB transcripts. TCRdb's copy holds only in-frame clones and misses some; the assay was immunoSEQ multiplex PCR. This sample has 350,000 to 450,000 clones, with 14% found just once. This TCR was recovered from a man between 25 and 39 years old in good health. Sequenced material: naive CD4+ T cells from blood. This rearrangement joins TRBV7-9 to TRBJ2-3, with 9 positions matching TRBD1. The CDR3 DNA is TGTGCCAGCAGCTTAGCGTTCGGACAGGGGAATACGCAGTATTTT. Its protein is CASSLAFGQGNTQYF. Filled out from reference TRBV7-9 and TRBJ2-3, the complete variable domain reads DTGVSQNPRHKITKRGQNVTFRCDPISEHNRLYWYRQTLGQGPEFLTYFQNEAQLEKSRLLSDRFSAERPKGSFSTLEIQRTEQGDSAMYLCASSLAFGQGNTQYFGPGTRLTVL.